This passage covers 19 T cell receptor beta chains from one sample sequenced in a study of circulating CD8 cells and anti-PD-1 response in melanoma. Live CD3+CD8+TCRalphabeta+ cells were sorted into four subsets by PD-1 and/or TIGIT. TCR libraries were prepared from 15 ng of total RNA with the QIAseq Immune Repertoire TCR panel. TCRdb redid the calling of the reads with MiXCR, one entry per CDR3 protein. The data show several hundred distinct CDR3 sequences, about 7.5% seen once. The starting material was CD8+ T cells from PBMCs, obtained at baseline or after one month of anti-PD-1 therapy (not recorded which). The receptors were gathered from a human donor with melanoma.

This clonotype was found a few times. This chain connects TRBV19 to TRBJ1-5, with no clear D. CDR3 length: 13 amino acids. CDR1 and CDR2 (germline): LNHDA, SQIVND (reference sequence). V dropped 4 bases and J dropped 5 bases, with 9 bases sitting between them. Here the CDR3 DNA reads TGTGCCAGTAGTACCGGGAAGTATCAGCCCCAGCATTTT. As protein: CASSTGKYQPQHF.

By share, this clonotype counts as large. The CDR3 region is CASTLMVGGGYTDTQYF. CDR3 coding DNA: TGTGCCAGCACCCTCATGGTCGGTGGGGGCTACACAGATACGCAGTATTTT. The V call is TRBV11-2, the J call TRBJ2-3; D possibly corresponds to TRBD1 (6 bases). CDR1 is SGHAT, CDR2 FQNNGV, per germline. The CDR3 is 17 amino acids. V lost 7 bases to trimming and J lost 2 bases, with 22 bases between them.

In this sample, this clonotype is medium-sized. The V and J genes are TRBV19 and TRBJ2-1; D remains unclear. The CDR3 length is 14 residues. Trimming removed 7 bases at V and 0 bases at J, with 10 bases between. CDR1 and CDR2 from the germline V gene are LNHDA and SQIVND (reference sequence). The CDR3 DNA sequence: TGTGCCAGTACGCCTGGTCCCTCCTACAATGAGCAGTTCTTC. Amino acid sequence: CASTPGPSYNEQFF.

In its sample, this clonotype ranks as large. The chain links TRBV28 to TRBJ2-7; 9 bases map to TRBD1. CDR3 length: 14 residues. The V gene's germline CDR1 is MDHEN and CDR2 SYDVKM. J lost 10 bases, V lost 3 bases, and 10 bases had no gene match. The CDR3 DNA reads as TGTGCCAGCAGTTTTCCGGGACAGGGCATGGATCAGTACTTC. This translates into CASSFPGQGMDQYF.

This clonotype counts as large. The rearrangement joins TRBV27 to TRBJ2-6; TRBD2 matches at 7 bases. V lost 5 bases to trimming and J lost 0 bases; unmatched junction nucleotides: 7. Germline V gene sequence: CDR1 MNHEY, CDR2 SMNVEV (reference sequence). There are 17 residues in the CDR3. The CDR3 coding sequence is TGTGCCAGCAGTAGCGCGGGGGTATTCTCTGGGGCCAACGTCCTGACTTTC. Translating it yields CASSSAGVFSGANVLTF.

This clonotype counts as medium-sized. CDR3 sequence reads: CASSQLAGTGSFGANVLTF. CDR3 bases: TGCGCCAGCAGCCAACTGGCCGGGACAGGGAGCTTTGGGGCCAACGTCCTGACTTTC. The chain is built from TRBV4-3 and TRBJ2-6; 9 positions match TRBD1. J gave up 3 bases and V 2 bases, and 11 bases lay outside the gene matches. Germline CDR1 and CDR2: LGHNA and YSLEER. This CDR3 is 19 amino acids long.

By its share, this clonotype is medium-sized. The V and J genes are TRBV6-6 and TRBJ2-7; 9 bases match TRBD2. CDR3 length: 13 amino acids. J was trimmed by 3 bases and V by 5 bases; bases with no gene match: 2. Germline V gives CDR1 MNHNY, CDR2 SVGAGI (reference sequence). In DNA, the CDR3 is TGTGCCAGCAGTGCGACTAGCGGCTACGAGCAGTACTTC. Its translation: CASSATSGYEQYF.

By share, this clonotype ranks as medium-sized (0.01 to 0.1%). The chain employs TRBV12-3 or TRBV12-4 and TRBJ2-7; D not certain. Trimming cost V 8 bases and J 5 bases, with 10 bases left between them. The CDR3 has 11 residues. CDR3 bases: TGTGCCAGCGCAATCGGTCACGAGCAGTACTTC. It translates to CASAIGHEQYF.

By share, this clonotype ranks as large. V and J are TRBV7-2 and TRBJ1-5, with a possible D match to TRBD1 (5 bases). Germline V lookup: CDR1 SGHTA, CDR2 FQGNSA. This CDR3 region has 16 residues. Between the trimmed V and J ends, which lost 5 bases and 1 base, there was a span of 15 bases. The CDR3, as DNA: TGTGCCAGCAGCCACGCCGGGGGAGCGAGCAATCAGCCCCAGCATTTT. Translating it yields CASSHAGGASNQPQHF.

Concerning this clonotype: A much larger clone lies one base from this, so it may be a read error. This chain uses TRBV25-1 with TRBJ2-5; 8 nucleotides match TRBD1. CDR1 is MGHDK, CDR2 SYGVNS, per germline. The CDR3 loop spans 14 amino acids. CDR3 residues: CANSDIGQGETQYF. The DNA of the CDR3 is TGTGCCAACAGTGACATCGGACAGGGTGAGACCCAGTACTTC.

By proportion, this clonotype is medium-sized. This sequence joins TRBV12-3 or TRBV12-4 and TRBJ1-2, with D maybe TRBD1 (6 bases). The CDR3 covers 13 residues. Trimming shortened V by 5 bases and J by 4 bases, and 11 bases separated the two germline ends. The CDR3 here is CASSLDSFYGYTF. CDR3 nucleotide sequence: TGTGCCAGCAGTCTGGACAGCTTCTATGGCTACACCTTC.

This clonotype is labeled medium-sized. The gene calls are TRBV20-1 and TRBJ2-1; possibly TRBD1 for D (5 bases). Trimming took off 0 bases at V and 2 bases at J, with 14 bases between the two ends. The CDR3 consists of 16 residues. Germline loops: CDR1 DFQATT, CDR2 SNEGSKA (reference sequence). The CDR3 loop reads CSARDLQGDAYNEQFF. The CDR3 region has the DNA TGCAGTGCTAGAGACCTCCAGGGTGATGCCTACAATGAGCAGTTCTTC.

This clonotype is categorized as medium-sized. The chain carries TRBV4-1 and TRBJ2-2, with 9 nucleotides matching TRBD1. V was clipped by 4 bases and J by 6 bases; unmatched bases: 6. The CDR3 has 15 amino acids. The germline V gene encodes CDR1 MGHRA and CDR2 YSYEKL. The CDR3 loop is CASSPQGAVSGELFF. DNA of the CDR3: TGCGCCAGCAGCCCACAGGGGGCCGTGTCCGGGGAGCTGTTTTTT.

This clonotype counts as medium-sized. J is TRBJ2-1 and V is TRBV4-1, with a tentative D call TRBD1 (5 bases). This CDR3 comprises 15 residues. Germline CDR1 is MGHRA and CDR2 is YSYEKL. Trimming cost V 5 bases and J 5 bases, with 16 bases left between them. CDR3 nucleotide sequence: TGCGCCAGCAGCTACGACAGTCAGCCTGACAATGAGCAGTTCTTC. This codes for CASSYDSQPDNEQFF.

Sample share makes this clonotype medium-sized (0.01 to 0.1%). The V gene is TRBV20-1, the J gene TRBJ1-2; D not resolved. The CDR3 extends over 15 amino acids. The ends were cut back, 1 base at V and 1 base at J, with 13 bases in the middle. Germline-derived CDR1 and CDR2 are DFQATT and SNEGSKA (reference sequence). The CDR3 DNA follows: TGCAGTGCTAGAGCCCTCGTAATGAGTAACTATGGCTACACCTTC. Its translation is CSARALVMSNYGYTF.

This clonotype was found a few times. The chain combines TRBV10-3 with TRBJ2-1; D is possibly TRBD1 (6 bases). In germline, CDR1 is ENHRY, CDR2 SYGVKD. Trimming took off 3 bases at V and 12 bases at J, with 18 bases between the two ends. CDR3 length: 14 amino acids. For the CDR3, the DNA is TGTGCCATCAGTGACGACCTAACAGGGATCTCGCAGTTCTTC. Its protein is CAISDDLTGISQFF.

This clonotype counts as large. The chain carries TRBV27 and TRBJ2-3, with no clear D. The V and J ends lost 0 bases and 2 bases respectively, with 6 bases between them. This CDR3 spans 14 amino acids. Germline V gene sequence: CDR1 MNHEY, CDR2 SMNVEV (reference sequence). CDR3 sequence (DNA): TGTGCCAGCAGTTTATCGGGTGCCACAGATACGCAGTATTTT. This sequence encodes CASSLSGATDTQYF.

This clonotype is labeled large. The chain links TRBV19 to TRBJ2-1; D is uncertain. Germline V gene data show CDR1 as LNHDA and CDR2 as SQIVND (reference sequence). Trimming pared 4 bases from V and 4 bases from J, leaving 8 bases between. This CDR3 is 13 amino acids long. CDR3 DNA: TGTGCCAGTAGTACGGCAAGGTACAATGAGCAGTTCTTC. Translated: CASSTARYNEQFF.

By its share, this clonotype is large (0.1 to 1%). The chain joins TRBV2 to TRBJ2-5; tentatively, D is TRBD2 (6 bases). This CDR3 contains 14 residues. Deletions cut 2 bases from V and 7 bases from J, with 14 bases between. Looked up from germline, CDR1 is SNHLY and CDR2 is FYNNEI. CDR3 region: CASSEPSDVRTQYF. The CDR3, as DNA: TGTGCCAGCAGTGAACCTAGCGACGTCCGGACCCAGTACTTC. Variable domain in full (rest from reference TRBV2 and TRBJ2-5): EPEVTQTPSHQVTQMGQEVILRCVPISNHLYFYWYRQILGQKVEFLVSFYNNEISEKSEIFDDQFSVERPDGSNFTLKIRSTKLEDSAMYFCASSEPSDVRTQYFGPGTRLLVL.